These 23 T cell receptor beta chains originate from one sample sequenced in a study of shared clonotypes between healthy human individuals. Assay used: immunoSEQ multiplex PCR; TCRdb lists only in-frame clones, some missing. The repertoire includes 1.4 million to 1.5 million clones, approximately 97% of them detected once, and roughly 1.2% sits in the top ten. Sequencing input: naive CD4+ T cells sorted from blood. Subset described: CD45RA+ positively selected. The source is a man under 40 in good health.

V gene TRBV4-3 combines with J gene TRBJ2-2; TRBD2 is a possible D gene (6 bases). CDR1 and CDR2 (germline): LGHNA, YSLEER. V was cut by 1 base and J by 1 base, with 19 bases left in between. The CDR3 length is 19 residues. CDR3 in amino acids: CASSQVGDFAYLNTGELFF. The CDR3 DNA reads TGCGCCAGCAGCCAAGTCGGGGACTTCGCCTACCTGAACACCGGGGAGCTGTTTTTT.

This clone came up once. The sample carries other DNA sequences with the same CDR3. CDR3 bases: TGTGCCAGCAGTTTATTCGGGGGCTCATCCTACGAGCAGTACTTC. Amino acid sequence: CASSLFGGSSYEQYF. The genes are TRBV28 and TRBJ2-7; D possibly uses TRBD1 or TRBD2 (6 bases each). The V end was cut by 1 base, the J end by 1 base, with 11 bases between. Germline CDR1 is MDHEN and CDR2 is SYDVKM. This CDR3 region has 15 residues.

This chain uses TRBV9 with TRBJ2-1, with TRBD2 matching over 11 bases. This CDR3 is built from 16 residues. In germline, CDR1 is SGDLS, CDR2 YYNGEE. Losses at the gene ends were 3 bases for V and 5 bases for J; bases not matched to a gene: 7. This chain's CDR3 is CASSGKNSGRDNEQFF. CDR3 sequence (DNA): TGTGCCAGCAGCGGGAAGAATAGCGGGAGGGACAATGAGCAGTTCTTC. Full variable domain (remainder filled in from reference TRBV9 and TRBJ2-1): DSGVTQTPKHLITATGQRVTLRCSPRSGDLSVYWYQQSLDQGLQFLIQYYNGEERAKGNILERFSAQQFPDLHSELNLSSLELGDSALYFCASSGKNSGRDNEQFFGPGTRLTVL.

The chain is built from TRBV4-1 and TRBJ1-4; 8 bases match TRBD1. The CDR3 runs to 18 residues. Germline trimming cut 0 bases from V and 1 base from J; bases unmatched to any gene: 7. In germline, CDR1 is MGHRA, CDR2 YSYEKL. The chain's CDR3 is CASSQDRTGLVTNEKLFF. CDR3 DNA sequence: TGCGCCAGCAGCCAAGATAGGACAGGGTTGGTAACTAATGAAAAACTGTTTTTT.

J is TRBJ2-3 and V is TRBV5-4; 13 bases fit TRBD2. Looked up from germline, CDR1 is SGHNT and CDR2 is YYREEE (reference sequence). V shed 4 bases, J shed 1 base, and the junction held 9 bases outside the gene matches. This CDR3 is 18 amino acids long. CDR3 sequence: CASSAGLAGVVGTDTQYF. Written as DNA, the CDR3 is TGTGCCAGCAGCGCCGGACTAGCGGGAGTAGTCGGCACAGATACGCAGTATTTT.

The chain recombines TRBV18 with TRBJ2-7; the match to TRBD1 covers 9 bases. The CDR3 runs to 15 residues. Germline assignment: CDR1 KGHSH and CDR2 LQKENI. J gave up 2 bases and V 5 bases, and 7 bases lay outside the gene matches. CDR3 nucleotides: TGTGCCAGCTCAAAGGGACAGGGAGAAGCCTACGAGCAGTACTTC. This sequence encodes CASSKGQGEAYEQYF.

The rearrangement joins TRBV19 to TRBJ2-1; 13 nucleotides line up with TRBD2. Trimming at V came to 3 bases and at J to 9 bases, leaving 11 bases not matched to a gene. The V gene's germline CDR1 is LNHDA and CDR2 SQIVND (reference sequence). The CDR3 is made up of 17 amino acids. The CDR3 here is CASSILGLAGVSGEQFF. The CDR3, as DNA: TGTGCCAGTAGTATCCTCGGACTAGCGGGAGTATCCGGTGAGCAGTTCTTC. Based on the CDR3 plus reference TRBV19 and TRBJ2-1, the full variable domain is DGGITQSPKYLFRKEGQNVTLSCEQNLNHDAMYWYRQDPGQGLRLIYYSQIVNDFQKGDIAEGYSVSREKKESFPLTVTSAQKNPTAFYLCASSILGLAGVSGEQFFGPGTRLTVL.

The rearrangement uses TRBV6-6 and TRBJ2-4, with 11 bases aligning to TRBD1. Germline V gene data show CDR1 as MNHNY and CDR2 as SVGAGI (reference sequence). The CDR3 has 16 residues. V trimming: 2 bases; J trimming: 9 bases; junction bases outside the gene matches: 9. CDR3 loop: CASSYPGQGAVFIQYF. For the CDR3, the DNA is TGTGCCAGCAGTTACCCCGGACAGGGGGCTGTGTTCATTCAGTACTTC.

The rearrangement uses TRBV5-5 and TRBJ1-2; a possible D gene is TRBD1 (5 bases). V lost 2 bases to trimming and J lost 4 bases, with 9 bases between them. CDR3 size: 13 residues. Looked up from germline, CDR1 is SGHKS and CDR2 is YYEKEE (reference sequence). CDR3 in amino acids: CASSFGTGYGYTF. The CDR3 region has the DNA TGTGCCAGCAGCTTCGGGACGGGCTATGGCTACACCTTC.

The CDR3 protein is CASRLYSGRAPDTQYF. The CDR3 DNA sequence: TGTGCCAGCAGACTCTATAGCGGGAGGGCCCCAGATACGCAGTATTTT. This chain connects TRBV7-6 to TRBJ2-3; 11 nucleotides match TRBD2. This CDR3 spans 16 amino acids. Germline CDR1 reads SGHVS; CDR2 reads FNYEAQ. The trim removed 6 bases at V and 4 bases at J, leaving 9 bases unmatched. Variable domain in full (rest from reference TRBV7-6 and TRBJ2-3): GAGVSQSPRYKVTKRGQDVALRCDPISGHVSLYWYRQALGQGPEFLTYFNYEAQQDKSGLPNDRFSAERPEGSISTLTIQRTEQRDSAMYRCASRLYSGRAPDTQYFGPGTRLTVL.

This chain uses TRBV6-4 with TRBJ2-2; tentatively, D is TRBD1 or TRBD2 (6 bases each). V shed 7 bases and J shed 5 bases, with 17 bases lying between them. Germline-derived CDR1 and CDR2 are MRHNA and SNTAGT. The CDR3 is made up of 15 amino acids. CDR3: CASNRRGRGTGELFF. The CDR3 DNA follows: TGTGCCAGCAACCGGAGGGGCAGGGGAACCGGGGAGCTGTTTTTT.

The chain combines TRBV7-2 with TRBJ2-3; 14 bases are a match to TRBD2. Per the germline V gene, CDR1 is SGHTA and CDR2 is FQGNSA. The CDR3 is 16 residues long. The V gene end was trimmed by 2 bases and the J gene end by 5 bases; junction bases not matched to a gene: 3. In DNA form, the CDR3 reads TGTGCCAGCAGCTTACGGACTAGCGGGAGGCTAGATACGCAGTATTTT. This sequence encodes CASSLRTSGRLDTQYF.

CDR3 DNA sequence: TGTGCCAGCAGCTTAGATAGGCGGCTAGCGGACTCCTACGAGCAGTACTTC. Translation gives CASSLDRRLADSYEQYF. The chain links TRBV11-2 to TRBJ2-7; 7 bases line up with TRBD2. Per germline, CDR1 SGHAT and CDR2 FQNNGV. V shed 0 bases and J 0 bases; nucleotides not matched to a gene: 8. The CDR3 covers 17 residues.

The chain couples TRBV7-2 to TRBJ2-3; D gene unclear. V was clipped by 2 bases and J by 1 base, with 10 bases between them. The CDR3 extends over 15 amino acids. Germline CDR1 reads SGHTA; CDR2 reads FQGNSA. CDR3 in amino acids: CASSLIAPGTDTQYF. The DNA of the CDR3 is TGTGCCAGCAGCTTAATCGCGCCCGGCACAGATACGCAGTATTTT.

This clone was counted once. J is TRBJ2-3 and V is TRBV2, with 12 bases that match TRBD2. This CDR3 is built from 16 residues. Germline assignment: CDR1 SNHLY and CDR2 FYNNEI. The V gene end was trimmed by 6 bases and the J gene end by 2 bases; junction bases not matched to a gene: 6. This CDR3 reads CASSFGTSGLTDTQYF. DNA for the CDR3: TGTGCCAGCAGCTTTGGGACTAGCGGGCTCACAGATACGCAGTATTTT.

Comments on this clone: Within the sample, other DNA sequences also encode this same CDR3. This chain uses TRBV6-5 with TRBJ2-2, with D tentatively TRBD1 (5 bases). This CDR3 is 14 amino acids long. V dropped 0 bases and J dropped 6 bases, with 8 bases sitting between them. The germline CDR1 and CDR2 sequences are MNHEY and SVGAGI. In DNA, the CDR3 is TGTGCCAGCAGTTACTCCACAGGTGCCGGGGAGCTGTTTTTT. Translating it yields CASSYSTGAGELFF.

This clone was observed a single time. This specimen includes other DNA sequences encoding the same CDR3. The chain employs TRBV20-1 and TRBJ2-1; D unresolved. With 3 bases removed from V and 4 bases from J, the gap between germline ends came to 4 bases. The germline V gene has CDR1 DFQATT and CDR2 SNEGSKA (reference sequence). This CDR3 comprises 11 residues. The CDR3 spells CSAREYNEQFF. CDR3 sequence (DNA): TGCAGTGCTAGGGAATACAATGAGCAGTTCTTC.

The chain carries TRBV7-9 and TRBJ2-7, with unresolved D. Germline assignment: CDR1 SEHNR and CDR2 FQNEAQ (reference sequence). With 0 bases removed from V and 3 bases from J, the gap between germline ends came to 6 bases. The CDR3 loop spans 13 amino acids. CDR3 sequence: CASSLAGNYEQYF. DNA of the CDR3: TGTGCCAGCAGCTTAGCTGGCAACTACGAGCAGTACTTC. The whole variable domain, filled in from reference TRBV7-9 and TRBJ2-7, reads DTGVSQNPRHKITKRGQNVTFRCDPISEHNRLYWYRQTLGQGPEFLTYFQNEAQLEKSRLLSDRFSAERPKGSFSTLEIQRTEQGDSAMYLCASSLAGNYEQYFGPGTRLTVT.

V gene TRBV6-5 combines with J gene TRBJ2-7; D may correspond to TRBD1 or TRBD2 (5 bases each). This CDR3 comprises 15 residues. The germline V gene encodes CDR1 MNHEY and CDR2 SVGAGI. Deletions cut 2 bases from V and 2 bases from J, with 13 bases between. The CDR3 nucleotides are TGTGCCAGCAGTTACACCGGGGACCAAACCTACGAGCAGTACTTC. This encodes CASSYTGDQTYEQYF.

This chain uses TRBV7-2 with TRBJ2-3; a weak D match, TRBD1 (6 bases). The germline gives CDR1 SGHTA, CDR2 FQGNSA. This CDR3 region has 14 residues. The ends were cut back, 5 bases at V and 8 bases at J, with 17 bases in the middle. CDR3 residues: CASSIQGFVGTQYF. The CDR3 nucleotides read TGTGCCAGCAGCATACAGGGATTCGTCGGTACGCAGTATTTT.

V is TRBV10-2 and J is TRBJ2-3, with a tentative D call TRBD1 (6 bases). V was pared by 6 bases and J by 0 bases, with 10 bases between. Germline loops: CDR1 WSHSY, CDR2 SAAADI. The CDR3 loop spans 14 amino acids. CDR3: CASSWTVSTDTQYF. CDR3 DNA sequence: TGCGCCAGCAGCTGGACAGTTAGCACAGATACGCAGTATTTT.

CDR3 residues: CASSLSRGKQYF. CDR3 DNA sequence: TGTGCCAGCAGCTTGAGCAGGGGGAAGCAGTACTTC. The chain employs TRBV5-6 and TRBJ2-7; 7 positions match TRBD1. The CDR3 extends over 12 amino acids. Per the germline V gene, CDR1 is SGHDT and CDR2 is YYEEEE. The V gene end was trimmed by 1 base and the J gene end by 8 bases; junction bases not matched to a gene: 3.

CDR3 in DNA: TGTGCCAGCAGTCCCAGGGTATGGGGCACTGAAGCTTTCTTT. Protein sequence: CASSPRVWGTEAFF. The rearrangement links TRBV27 to TRBJ1-1; tentatively, D is TRBD1 (5 bases). Germline lookup yields CDR1 MNHEY and CDR2 SMNVEV (reference sequence). The V gene lost 5 bases and the J gene lost 4 bases, with 14 bases spanning the gap. The CDR3 contains 14 residues.